This TCR beta chain was observed in a study of cytomegalovirus exposure and HLA in healthy donors. Study information: In a later analysis, it was reported that the roughly 130 validation repertoires had been produced on the same platform as the roughly 700 repertoires belonging to the first cohort.

Looked up from germline, CDR1 is SNHLY and CDR2 is FYNNEI. Losses at the gene ends were 6 bases for V and 2 bases for J; bases not matched to a gene: 1. The CDR3 is 12 residues long. TCRdb keeps only in-frame clones here, not all; method: immunoSEQ multiplex PCR. Here the sample spans fewer than 150,000 clones, about 82% being singletons. The TCR was taken from a man aged 18 to 35 in good health and CMV-seronegative. Sequencing was carried out using PBMCs. The rearrangement links TRBV2 to TRBJ2-7; 7 nucleotides agree with TRBD1. CDR3 in amino acids: CASRTGAYEQYF. The CDR3, as DNA: TGTGCCAGCAGAACAGGGGCCTACGAGCAGTACTTC. The variable domain in full, with the rest retrieved from reference TRBV2 and TRBJ2-7, is EPEVTQTPSHQVTQMGQEVILRCVPISNHLYFYWYRQILGQKVEFLVSFYNNEISEKSEIFDDQFSVERPDGSNFTLKIRSTKLEDSAMYFCASRTGAYEQYFGPGTRLTVT.